This T cell receptor (beta chain) was recorded in a study of blood T cell repertoires in COVID-19. Authors' data handling: Reference gene primer amplification in the assay estimated nucleated cell counts. TCRdb's table, derived via immunoSEQ multiplex PCR, lists solely in-frame clones and lacks some. D and trimming come from the DNA, and the V and J calls and clone size come from that table. Of around 58,000 clones listed, 80% to 95% were seen once; the top ten hold approximately 14%. CDR3 size: 19 residues. The germline gives CDR1 MGHRA, CDR2 YSYEKL. Trimming stripped 0 bases from V and 0 bases from J, with 15 bases between.

This sequence was found in a human donor with active COVID-19. The donor label of this sample is uncertain. V and J are TRBV4-1 and TRBJ2-6; a weak D match, TRBD1 (6 bases). Sequenced: peripheral blood. CDR3 in amino acids: CASSQERDTANSGANVLTF. The CDR3 DNA is TGCGCCAGCAGCCAAGAGAGGGACACGGCAAACTCTGGGGCCAACGTCCTGACTTTC.